The present T cell receptor beta chain was sequenced within a study of human T cells and chemical hapten exposure. Documented time point: pre-sensitization, week 0. As to treatment: therapeutic diphenylcyclopropenone sensitization with weekly scalp DPC. From the RACE reads, TCRdb called clonotypes with MiXCR, one entry per CDR3 protein. This sample has tens of thousands of distinct CDR3 sequences, with 12% to 15% found just once. Germline-derived CDR1 and CDR2 are MNHNY and SVGAGI (reference sequence). The CDR3 loop spans 16 amino acids. Trimming pared 5 bases from V and 2 bases from J, leaving 17 bases between.

The source material was whole blood, sampled in connection with sensitization to the hapten diphenylcyclopropenone (DPC). V and J are TRBV6-6 and TRBJ2-3; the D gene is possibly TRBD2 (6 bases). This clonotype was obtained from a woman between 45 and 65 years old with alopecia areata. Some clones in this sample may be carry-over from other donors' samples. For the CDR3, the DNA is TGTGCCAGCAGTCCGCCCCAGCGGGCAAACACAGATACGCAGTATTTT. It yields the protein CASSPPQRANTDTQYF.